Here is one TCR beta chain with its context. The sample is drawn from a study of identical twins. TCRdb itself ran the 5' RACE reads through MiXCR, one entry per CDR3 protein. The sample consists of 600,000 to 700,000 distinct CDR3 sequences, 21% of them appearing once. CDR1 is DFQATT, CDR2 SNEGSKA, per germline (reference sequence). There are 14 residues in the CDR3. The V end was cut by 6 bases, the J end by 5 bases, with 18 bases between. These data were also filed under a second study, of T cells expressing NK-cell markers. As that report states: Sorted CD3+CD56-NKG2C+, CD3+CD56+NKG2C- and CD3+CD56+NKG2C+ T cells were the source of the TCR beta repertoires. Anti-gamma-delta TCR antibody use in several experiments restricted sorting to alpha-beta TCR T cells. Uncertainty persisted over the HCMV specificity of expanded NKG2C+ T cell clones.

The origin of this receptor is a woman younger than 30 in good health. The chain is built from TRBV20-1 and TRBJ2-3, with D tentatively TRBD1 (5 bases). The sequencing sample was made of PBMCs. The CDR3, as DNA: TGCAGTGCGACCCCCGGCACAGGTTTAGATACGCAGTATTTT. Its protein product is CSATPGTGLDTQYF.